The rows below give T cell receptor beta chains drawn from one sample of a study of spatial heterogeneity in lung cancer. TCRdb reprocessed the 5' RACE reads via MiXCR and lists one record per CDR3 protein. The sample carries about 5,600 distinct CDR3 sequences, more than 4% recorded once. The sample in question was lung tumor tissue, obtained at surgery. These receptors came from a male donor with early-stage non-small cell lung cancer. Both conserved end residues are part of each CDR3. The order of the fields is V gene, CDR3 length, clone size, D gene, J gene, CDR3 protein, CDR3 DNA. The D gene is left open where the match is weak. Size values are once, few and many counts, or a class for expanded clones, and some rows have none.

TRBV7-2,15,many,.,TRBJ1-2,CASSLAAGGAYGYTF,TGTGCCAGCAGCTTAGCGGCAGGAGGGGCCTATGGCTACACCTTC
TRBV3-1,14,many,TRBD1,TRBJ2-5,CASSPLTGGETQYF,TGTGCCAGCAGCCCGCTGACAGGGGGAGAGACCCAGTACTTC
TRBV7-9,13,many,TRBD2,TRBJ2-7,CASQAGGNYEQYF,TGTGCCAGCCAAGCGGGGGGTAACTACGAGCAGTACTTC
TRBV20-1,16,medium-sized,TRBD1,TRBJ1-2,CSAREASGQVPYGYTF,TGCAGTGCTAGAGAAGCGTCGGGACAGGTCCCCTATGGCTACACCTTC
TRBV20-1,13,medium-sized,TRBD1,TRBJ2-5,CSAMDRVDETQYF,TGCAGTGCCATGGACAGGGTCGATGAGACCCAGTACTTC
TRBV5-1,16,many,TRBD1,TRBJ2-2,CASSPRGQRYTGELFF,TGCGCCAGCAGCCCGAGGGGACAGAGATACACCGGGGAGCTGTTTTTT
TRBV6-5,17,many,.,TRBJ1-6,CASSYSSGAGHNSPLHF,TGTGCCAGCAGTTACTCGAGTGGGGCAGGGCATAATTCACCCCTCCACTTT
TRBV9,13,many,.,TRBJ2-1,CASSAPWGAEQFF,TGTGCCAGCAGCGCGCCCTGGGGGGCAGAGCAGTTCTTC
TRBV7-9,15,many,.,TRBJ2-1,CASSSVLPGRDEQFF,TGTGCCAGCAGCTCGGTTTTGCCGGGACGTGATGAGCAGTTCTTC
TRBV5-1,14,medium-sized,.,TRBJ2-3,CASSSGLPGDTQYF,TGCGCCAGCAGCTCAGGACTACCTGGGGATACGCAGTATTTT
TRBV2,14,many,.,TRBJ2-1,CASTEGGAYNEQFF,TGTGCCAGCACAGAGGGGGGGGCCTACAATGAGCAGTTCTTC
TRBV4-3,16,many,TRBD1,TRBJ2-1,CASSQTTGENYNEQFF,TGCGCCAGCAGCCAAACGACAGGGGAAAACTACAATGAGCAGTTCTTC
TRBV12-3/TRBV12-4,13,medium-sized,.,TRBJ1-5,CASSLDGGQPQHF,TGTGCCAGCAGTTTAGACGGGGGACAGCCCCAGCATTTT
TRBV18,14,many,TRBD1,TRBJ1-5,CASSPGTGDQPQHF,TGTGCCAGCTCACCGGGGACAGGGGATCAGCCCCAGCATTTT
TRBV5-1,16,many,.,TRBJ2-2,CASSQSGPTPPRELFF,TGCGCCAGCAGCCAATCCGGGCCAACTCCCCCCCGGGAGCTGTTTTTT
TRBV19,15,medium-sized,TRBD2,TRBJ2-3,CASSASLAGTDTQYF,TGTGCCAGTAGTGCCTCACTAGCGGGCACAGATACGCAGTATTTT
TRBV6-2/TRBV6-3,12,.,.,TRBJ1-5,CASSPGDQPQHF,TGTGCCAGCAGTCCAGGCGATCAGCCCCAGCATTTT
TRBV27,13,medium-sized,.,TRBJ1-1,CASSLSGRTEAFF,TGTGCCAGCAGTTTATCCGGGAGGACTGAAGCTTTCTTT
TRBV27,14,many,TRBD1,TRBJ2-3,CASSRVQGVDTQYF,TGTGCCAGCAGTAGGGTTCAGGGGGTAGATACGCAGTATTTT
TRBV7-9,17,many,.,TRBJ2-2,CASSLPPGHANTGELFF,TGTGCCAGCAGCTTACCTCCGGGACACGCGAACACCGGGGAGCTGTTTTTT
TRBV14,14,many,.,TRBJ1-6,CASSQVISNSPLHF,TGTGCCAGCAGCCAAGTTATATCGAATTCACCCCTCCACTTT
TRBV7-2,13,many,.,TRBJ2-7,CASSLEPFYEQYF,TGTGCCAGCAGCTTAGAGCCCTTCTACGAGCAGTACTTC
TRBV4-1,16,many,.,TRBJ1-2,CASSHGIEVPWYGYTF,TGCGCCAGCAGCCACGGAATCGAGGTCCCCTGGTATGGCTACACCTTC
TRBV5-6,15,medium-sized,.,TRBJ1-1,CASNRWDRTLTEAFF,TGTGCCAGCAACCGTTGGGACCGCACCCTGACTGAAGCTTTCTTT
TRBV7-9,14,few,.,TRBJ1-1,CASSLSAGGTEAFF,TGTGCCAGCAGCTTATCCGCGGGAGGCACTGAAGCTTTCTTT